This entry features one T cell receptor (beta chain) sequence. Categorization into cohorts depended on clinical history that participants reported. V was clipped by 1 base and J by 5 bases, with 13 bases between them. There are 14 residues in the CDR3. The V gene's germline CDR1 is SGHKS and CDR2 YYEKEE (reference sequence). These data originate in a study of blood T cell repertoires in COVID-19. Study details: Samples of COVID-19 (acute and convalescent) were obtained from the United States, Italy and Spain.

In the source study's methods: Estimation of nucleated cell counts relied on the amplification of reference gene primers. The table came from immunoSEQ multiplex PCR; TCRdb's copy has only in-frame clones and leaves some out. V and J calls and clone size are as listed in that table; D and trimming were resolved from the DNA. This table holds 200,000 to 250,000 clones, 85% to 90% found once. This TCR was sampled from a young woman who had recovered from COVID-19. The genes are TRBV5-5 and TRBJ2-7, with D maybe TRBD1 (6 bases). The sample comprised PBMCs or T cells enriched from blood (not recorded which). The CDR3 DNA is TGTGCCAGCAGCTTGCAGCAGGGGTTGGACGAGCAGTACTTC. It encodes CASSLQQGLDEQYF.